This entry lists 24 T cell receptor beta chains sequenced from one sample in a study of T-cell reconstitution after alpha-beta-depleted transplantation in children. This sample's TCRbeta library carried unique molecular identifier barcodes. TCRdb re-called the PCR reads with MiXCR, one entry per CDR3 protein. This sample has around 450,000 distinct CDR3 sequences, with 15% to 20% found just once. The starting material was PBMCs, mostly from graft donor cells, obtained 360 days after TCRalphabeta/CD19-depleted stem cell transplant. The receptors originated from a boy in the first two years of life who had a stem cell transplant for Wiskott-Aldrich syndrome, so the T cells may come from the graft donor.

V is TRBV2 and J is TRBJ1-1; TRBD1 matches at 9 bases. The V segment lost 6 bases and the J segment 5 bases; nucleotides outside the gene matches: 7. In germline, CDR1 is SNHLY, CDR2 FYNNEI. The CDR3 runs 14 residues. The CDR3 loop is CASSLQGAVTEAFF. The CDR3 bases are TGTGCCAGCAGCCTACAGGGGGCCGTGACTGAAGCTTTCTTT.

The chain employs TRBV30 and TRBJ2-1, with TRBD2 matching 9 bases. With V trimmed by 2 bases and J by 5 bases, 10 bases remained unmatched. The CDR3 contains 16 residues. Germline values: CDR1 GTSNPN, CDR2 SVGIG (reference sequence). The CDR3 loop is CAWSKHSGRGDNEQFF. The CDR3 DNA is TGTGCCTGGAGTAAACATAGCGGGAGAGGGGACAATGAGCAGTTCTTC.

This clonotype was detected only a few times. This sequence joins TRBV7-6 and TRBJ2-3, with TRBD2 matching 9 bases. Per germline, CDR1 SGHVS and CDR2 FNYEAQ. J gave up 5 bases and V 2 bases, and 5 bases lay outside the gene matches. The CDR3 totals 15 residues. CDR3 nucleotides: TGTGCCAGCAGCTTAAGGGCGGGAGGGCTAGATACGCAGTATTTT. Its translation is CASSLRAGGLDTQYF.

This clonotype was seen more than once but under ten times. The gene calls are TRBV7-9 and TRBJ2-7; possible D gene TRBD2, 6 bases. Germline V gives CDR1 SEHNR, CDR2 FQNEAQ (reference sequence). The CDR3 loop spans 15 amino acids. V was shortened by 3 bases and J by 4 bases, with 16 bases between the two germline ends. CDR3 nucleotides: TGTGCCAGCAGCTTCGGCGGGGACCTACGATACGAGCAGTACTTC. Its protein is CASSFGGDLRYEQYF.

Only a few counts were recorded for this clonotype. J is TRBJ2-5 and V is TRBV5-5; 15 bases line up with TRBD2. Losses at the gene ends were 4 bases for V and 1 base for J; bases not matched to a gene: 5. The length of the CDR3 is 17 residues. In germline, CDR1 is SGHKS, CDR2 YYEKEE (reference sequence). The CDR3 protein is CASSRTSGRALQETQYF. In DNA, the CDR3 is TGTGCCAGCAGCCGGACTAGCGGGAGGGCCCTCCAAGAGACCCAGTACTTC.

This clonotype was seen only a few times. CDR3 DNA sequence: TGCAGCGTTGAAGGGACAGGTTTCACAGATACGCAGTATTTT. It codes for CSVEGTGFTDTQYF. The chain combines TRBV29-1 with TRBJ2-3, with 7 bases identical to TRBD1. Germline V gene lookup returns CDR1 SQVTM and CDR2 ANQGSEA. The V segment lost 1 base and the J segment 2 bases; nucleotides outside the gene matches: 3. The CDR3 loop spans 14 amino acids.

The sample holds a few counts of this clonotype. V is TRBV7-6 and J is TRBJ2-3; D gene uncertain. The CDR3 covers 13 residues. The germline CDR1 and CDR2 sequences are SGHVS and FNYEAQ. Trimming took off 5 bases at V and 2 bases at J, with 8 bases between the two ends. The CDR3 here is CASSPQITDTQYF. In DNA form, the CDR3 reads TGTGCCAGCAGCCCCCAAATCACAGATACGCAGTATTTT.

The chain recombines TRBV2 with TRBJ2-1, with 11 bases aligning to TRBD2. The V gene's germline CDR1 is SNHLY and CDR2 FYNNEI. The CDR3 spans 14 residues. Trimming took 6 bases from V and 10 from J; bases not matched to a gene: 8. CDR3 protein: CASSSSGRPVEQFF. The CDR3 DNA sequence: TGTGCCAGCAGCTCTAGCGGGAGGCCCGTAGAGCAGTTCTTC. The full variable domain, completed using reference TRBV2 and TRBJ2-1, is EPEVTQTPSHQVTQMGQEVILRCVPISNHLYFYWYRQILGQKVEFLVSFYNNEISEKSEIFDDQFSVERPDGSNFTLKIRSTKLEDSAMYFCASSSSGRPVEQFFGPGTRLTVL.

This clonotype was observed a few times. This sequence joins TRBV7-2 and TRBJ2-1; D is unresolved. The V gene's germline CDR1 is SGHTA and CDR2 FQGNSA. CDR3 length: 12 amino acids. The germline V and J ends were trimmed by 6 bases and 8 bases, with 11 bases remaining between them. As DNA, the CDR3 is TGTGCCAGCAGACTTAGGGTGGATGAGCAGTTCTTC. It yields the protein CASRLRVDEQFF.

J is TRBJ1-5 and V is TRBV20-1; D call uncertain. Germline V CDR1 and CDR2: DFQATT, SNEGSKA (reference sequence). The CDR3 runs to 13 residues. V was cut by 1 base and J by 1 base, with 5 bases left in between. DNA for the CDR3: TGCAGTGCTAGAGGGCCGAGCAATCAGCCCCAGCATTTT. It specifies CSARGPSNQPQHF.

V usage is TRBV12-3 or TRBV12-4 and J usage is TRBJ2-5; unclear D gene. This CDR3 spans 13 amino acids. Deletions cut 4 bases from V and 5 bases from J, with 11 bases between. The CDR3 coding sequence is TGTGCCAGCAGTTACTGGAGTCGGGAGACCCAGTACTTC. Translated: CASSYWSRETQYF.

The chain is built from TRBV20-1 and TRBJ2-1; 8 nucleotides agree with TRBD2. The germline gives CDR1 DFQATT, CDR2 SNEGSKA (reference sequence). The CDR3 contains 13 residues. The ends lost 3 bases at V and 10 bases at J; junction bases unmatched: 8. In DNA, the CDR3 is TGCAGTGCTAGTCTTGGACTAGCCAGGGAGCAGTTCTTC. It is translated as CSASLGLAREQFF.

The chain combines TRBV24-1 with TRBJ1-5; 9 positions agree with TRBD1. CDR3 length: 16 amino acids. V lost 5 bases, J lost 3 bases, and 7 bases stayed unmatched. The germline CDR1 and CDR2 sequences are KGHDR and SFDVKD. The CDR3 DNA reads TGTGCCACCAGTGGAAGGGGACAGGGCTACAATCAGCCCCAGCATTTT. Its translation is CATSGRGQGYNQPQHF.

This clonotype was detected only a few times. This chain links TRBV7-6 with TRBJ2-5; 9 bases match TRBD2. V trimming: 5 bases; J trimming: 5 bases; junction bases outside the gene matches: 0. Per germline, CDR1 SGHVS and CDR2 FNYEAQ. The CDR3 is 12 amino acids. CDR3 sequence: CASSTSGETQYF. The CDR3 DNA sequence: TGTGCCAGCAGCACTAGCGGGGAGACCCAGTACTTC.

The genes are TRBV4-1 and TRBJ2-1, with D uncertain. The V end was cut by 1 base, the J end by 4 bases, with 5 bases between. CDR3 size: 13 residues. Looked up from germline, CDR1 is MGHRA and CDR2 is YSYEKL. The CDR3 protein is CASSQVKYNEQFF. Here the CDR3 DNA reads TGCGCCAGCAGCCAAGTGAAATACAATGAGCAGTTCTTC.

This clonotype was counted a few times. This chain joins TRBV5-1 and TRBJ2-7; 7 bases agree with TRBD1. Looked up from germline, CDR1 is SGHRS and CDR2 is YFSETQ. The CDR3 loop spans 15 amino acids. With 0 bases clipped from V and 3 bases from J, the junction kept 6 bases outside the gene matches. The CDR3 nucleotides are TGCGCCAGCAGCTTGGCCGGGACAGAAGTCTACGAGCAGTACTTC. It codes for CASSLAGTEVYEQYF.

This sequence joins TRBV28 and TRBJ2-5; TRBD1 might be the D (6 bases). CDR1 MDHEN and CDR2 SYDVKM come from the germline V gene. Trimming pared 4 bases from V and 1 base from J, leaving 10 bases between. CDR3 size: 14 residues. Here the CDR3 DNA reads TGTGCCAGCAGTTATACAGGGCCCCAAGAGACCCAGTACTTC. Encoded protein: CASSYTGPQETQYF.

The chain recombines TRBV15 with TRBJ2-7, with no clear D. Trimming removed 0 bases from V and 0 bases from J, with 6 bases in between. The germline V gene has CDR1 LNHNV and CDR2 YYDKDF (reference sequence). This CDR3 comprises 14 residues. CDR3 nucleotide sequence: TGTGCCACCAGCAGAGACAGGTACTCCTACGAGCAGTACTTC. This sequence encodes CATSRDRYSYEQYF.

The chain joins TRBV25-1 to TRBJ2-7; 7 bases are shared with TRBD1. Germline V gives CDR1 MGHDK, CDR2 SYGVNS. CDR3 size: 16 residues. The trim removed 6 bases at V and 1 base at J, leaving 12 bases unmatched. CDR3 sequence reads: CASSDQTRTGSYEQYF. The CDR3 DNA reads TGTGCCAGCAGCGATCAAACCCGGACAGGTTCCTACGAGCAGTACTTC.

This clonotype turned up a few times. This chain joins TRBV29-1 and TRBJ2-7; the match to TRBD1 covers 7 bases. CDR3 length: 14 residues. CDR1 is SQVTM and CDR2 is ANQGSEA in the germline V gene. V lost 5 bases and J lost 5; bases outside the gene matches: 12. The CDR3 sequence is CSVQTGLRGNEQYF. DNA of the CDR3: TGCAGCGTTCAGACAGGGCTAAGAGGTAACGAGCAGTACTTC.

The chain employs TRBV24-1 and TRBJ2-1; 13 positions agree with TRBD2. The CDR3 is made up of 17 amino acids. Germline CDR1 and CDR2: KGHDR and SFDVKD. After removal of 4 bases from V and 2 bases from J, the junction contained 4 bases not matched to a gene. The CDR3 is CATSDPGLAGAYNEQFF. CDR3 DNA sequence: TGTGCCACCAGTGACCCCGGACTAGCGGGGGCCTACAATGAGCAGTTCTTC.

This clonotype was seen only a few times. The chain links TRBV27 to TRBJ2-2; possibly TRBD1 for D (5 bases). Germline CDR1 and CDR2: MNHEY and SMNVEV (reference sequence). CDR3 length equals 20 residues. Trimming removed 6 bases at V and 1 base at J, with 27 bases between. The CDR3 DNA reads as TGTGCCAGCAGAGATTTTAATCCCTGGACGTATAGGGGGAACACCGGGGAGCTGTTTTTT. Translation gives CASRDFNPWTYRGNTGELFF.

The chain employs TRBV7-6 and TRBJ2-5; 7 nucleotides align to TRBD1. This CDR3 is 14 amino acids long. Trimming took 4 bases from V and 5 from J; bases not matched to a gene: 7. Germline V CDR1 and CDR2: SGHVS, FNYEAQ. The CDR3 DNA reads TGTGCCAGCAGCTCGGACAGGTGGAGGGAGACCCAGTACTTC. Translated: CASSSDRWRETQYF.

Only a few counts were recorded for this clonotype. This chain connects TRBV27 to TRBJ2-7; 10 bases map to TRBD1. The CDR3 is 16 amino acids. V lost 5 bases, J lost 3 bases, and 10 bases stayed unmatched. Germline-derived CDR1 and CDR2 are MNHEY and SMNVEV (reference sequence). CDR3 amino acids: CASSPLGTGDHYEQYF. CDR3 nucleotides: TGTGCCAGCAGTCCCCTAGGGACAGGGGATCACTACGAGCAGTACTTC.